This T cell receptor beta chain was recorded in a study of a mutant IDH1 vaccine in newly diagnosed glioma. Produced via immunoSEQ multiplex PCR; TCRdb's table is partial and in-frame only. The profile shows under 55,000 clones, around 90% of them singletons. The germline CDR1 and CDR2 sequences are SGHAT and FQNNGV. The CDR3 length is 14 residues. Trimming took 5 bases from V and 3 from J, leaving 13 bases between them. Time point described: week 11, during vaccination. It was 300 ug of mutant IDH1 20-mer peptide that made up each vaccine dose, given with topical imiquimod. This clone came up once. Its antigen is not identified.

Sequences were derived from PBMCs, sampled from a glioma patient whose treatment included an IDH1 peptide vaccine. The clonotype was recovered from a middle-aged man with glioma. This chain connects TRBV11-2 to TRBJ1-1; no reliable D call. CDR3 sequence (DNA): TGTGCCAGCAGCCCCTTCCGGGAGGACACTGAAGCTTTCTTT. This encodes CASSPFREDTEAFF. The full variable domain, its missing parts supplied by reference TRBV11-2 and TRBJ1-1, is EAGVAQSPRYKIIEKRQSVAFWCNPISGHATLYWYQQILGQGPKLLIQFQNNGVVDDSQLPKDRFSAERLKGVDSTLKIQPAKLEDSAVYLCASSPFREDTEAFFGQGTRLTVV.